The 25 T cell receptor beta chains listed next were all sequenced from one sample in a study of T cells in localized non-small cell lung cancer (TCRdb year 2020). Library construction relied on the immunoSEQ multiplex PCR assay. TCRdb re-hosts the immuneACCESS table, in-frame sequences only. Its copies lack some clones; in the studies checked, an unresolved V gene accounts for under half of them, and the cause for the rest is not known. This sample is represented by approximately 63,000 clones; around nine tenths of them were singletons. Approximately 22% of the sample is taken by the ten largest. Sequencing was performed on peripheral blood, taken before any cancer treatment. The source is a man between 35 and 75 years old with stage I squamous cell lung carcinoma.

The chain has TRBV5-1 and TRBJ2-5, with D perhaps matching TRBD2 (5 bases). Deletions cut 0 bases from V and 0 bases from J, with 6 bases between. The CDR3 covers 14 residues. Germline V gene lookup returns CDR1 SGHRS and CDR2 YFSETQ. The CDR3 region is CASSLAGNQETQYF. CDR3 coding DNA: TGCGCCAGCAGCTTGGCCGGGAACCAAGAGACCCAGTACTTC.

This chain's CDR3 is CASSLGTGGFNEQFF. CDR3 nucleotides: TGCGCCAGCAGCTTGGGGACAGGGGGCTTCAATGAGCAGTTCTTC. This chain uses TRBV5-1 with TRBJ2-1; TRBD1 aligns across 11 bases. Trimming cost V 0 bases and J 6 bases; bases outside gene matches: 2. Germline values: CDR1 SGHRS, CDR2 YFSETQ. The CDR3 runs to 15 residues.

CDR3 bases: TGTGCCAGCAGCAACCCGGGGGTAACTAACTATGGCTACACCTTC. It specifies CASSNPGVTNYGYTF. This chain joins TRBV21-1 and TRBJ1-2. TRBV21-1 is shown as a pseudogene. The CDR3 covers 15 residues.

The genes are TRBV5-4 and TRBJ2-5; D ambiguous. CDR3 length: 16 residues. Trimming removed 2 bases from V and 2 bases from J, with 16 bases in between. Germline lookup yields CDR1 SGHNT and CDR2 YYREEE (reference sequence). CDR3 sequence reads: CASSFSASRHQETQYF. The CDR3 DNA reads as TGTGCCAGCAGCTTTTCGGCGAGTCGCCATCAAGAGACCCAGTACTTC.

The rearrangement joins TRBV2 to TRBJ2-1; no clear D gene. The V gene lost 7 bases and the J gene lost 7 bases, with 14 bases spanning the gap. The CDR3 consists of 13 residues. CDR1 is SNHLY, CDR2 FYNNEI, per germline. CDR3 residues: CASTLVIMNEQFF. CDR3 bases: TGTGCCAGCACGCTAGTTATTATGAATGAGCAGTTCTTC.

The chain couples TRBV21-1 to TRBJ2-7; the D segment call TRBD1 is taken from the table without a DNA check. TRBV21-1 is assigned pseudogene status. The CDR3 totals 15 residues. CDR3 sequence (DNA): TGTGCCAGCACCCCGGACAGGGAGTGGTCCTACGAGCAGTACTTC. This sequence encodes CASTPDREWSYEQYF.

The genes are TRBV4-2 and TRBJ1-1; D not certain. CDR1 is LGHNA, CDR2 YNFKEQ, per germline. V was clipped by 2 bases and J by 1 base, with 5 bases between them. The CDR3 spans 13 residues. The CDR3 sequence: CASSQMGNTEAFF. CDR3 sequence (DNA): TGTGCCAGCAGCCAAATGGGGAACACTGAAGCTTTCTTT.

The CDR3 loop reads CASSPGTSIYNEQFF. CDR3 sequence (DNA): TGTGCCAGCAGCCCCGGGACTAGCATCTACAATGAGCAGTTCTTC. The chain has TRBV7-6 and TRBJ2-1; 9 positions match TRBD2. The trim removed 5 bases at V and 3 bases at J, leaving 5 bases unmatched. Per germline, CDR1 SGHVS and CDR2 FNYEAQ. CDR3 size: 15 residues.

The rearrangement links TRBV7-8 to TRBJ1-5, with 7 positions matching TRBD1. CDR1 is SGHVS, CDR2 FQNEAQ, per germline. The trim removed 3 bases at V and 5 bases at J, leaving 10 bases unmatched. The CDR3 has 16 residues. This CDR3 is CASSLISGTVDQPQHF. CDR3 DNA sequence: TGTGCCAGCAGCTTGATAAGTGGGACAGTTGATCAGCCCCAGCATTTT. The variable domain in full, completed from reference TRBV7-8 and TRBJ1-5, reads GAGVSQSPRYKVAKRGQDVALRCDPISGHVSLFWYQQALGQGPEFLTYFQNEAQLDKSGLPSDRFFAERPEGSVSTLKIQRTQQEDSAVYLCASSLISGTVDQPQHFGDGTRLSIL.

The chain couples TRBV5-1 to TRBJ1-5, with D perhaps matching TRBD1 (6 bases). The CDR3 extends over 15 amino acids. CDR1 is SGHRS and CDR2 is YFSETQ in the germline V gene. With 9 bases removed from V and 2 bases from J, the gap between germline ends came to 18 bases. DNA for the CDR3: TGCGCCATCCCAACGGGGGGCTTAGGCAATCAGCCCCAGCATTTT. Its protein product is CAIPTGGLGNQPQHF.

The rearrangement links TRBV27 to TRBJ2-1; a weak D match, TRBD2 (6 bases). The CDR3 has 16 residues. CDR1 and CDR2 from the germline V gene are MNHEY and SMNVEV (reference sequence). Trimming removed 7 bases from V and 7 bases from J, with 23 bases in between. Here the CDR3 reads CASTLGLGREANEQFF. CDR3 nucleotide sequence: TGTGCCAGCACTCTCGGTTTAGGCAGGGAGGCGAATGAGCAGTTCTTC.

V gene TRBV28 combines with J gene TRBJ2-1; 7 bases line up with TRBD1. The germline V gene has CDR1 MDHEN and CDR2 SYDVKM. The CDR3 covers 12 residues. Trimming took 6 bases from V and 11 from J; bases not matched to a gene: 7. The DNA for the CDR3 is TGTGCCAGCAGAGGGACAGCATTTAAGCAGTTCTTC. Amino acid sequence: CASRGTAFKQFF. Full variable domain (remainder filled in from reference TRBV28 and TRBJ2-1): DVKVTQSSRYLVKRTGEKVFLECVQDMDHENMFWYRQDPGLGLRLIYFSYDVKMKEKGDIPEGYSVSREKKERFSLILESASTNQTSMYLCASRGTAFKQFFGPGTRLTVL.

The CDR3 coding sequence is TGCGCCAGCAGCTTGGCGGGACAGTCCTACGAGCAGTACTTC. Translation gives CASSLAGQSYEQYF. The chain is built from TRBV5-1 and TRBJ2-7; 7 bases line up with TRBD1. CDR3 length: 14 residues. V lost 0 bases to trimming and J lost 1 base; unmatched junction nucleotides: 1. CDR1 and CDR2 from the germline V gene are SGHRS and YFSETQ.

The rearrangement uses TRBV27 and TRBJ1-1, with 7 bases fitting TRBD1. Unmatched junction bases numbered 6, after V lost 2 bases and J lost 0 bases. This CDR3 contains 16 residues. Germline values: CDR1 MNHEY, CDR2 SMNVEV (reference sequence). This chain's CDR3 is CASSLKGQIMNTEAFF. The CDR3 DNA reads as TGTGCCAGCAGTTTAAAGGGACAGATCATGAACACTGAAGCTTTCTTT.

The chain has TRBV19 and TRBJ2-1; a weak D match, TRBD1 (6 bases). The CDR3 covers 15 residues. CDR1 is LNHDA and CDR2 is SQIVND in the germline V gene (reference sequence). With 5 bases removed from V and 0 bases from J, the gap between germline ends came to 11 bases. This CDR3 reads CASSRTDDSYNEQFF. CDR3 nucleotide sequence: TGTGCCAGTAGTCGGACAGACGACTCCTACAATGAGCAGTTCTTC.

Notes on this clone: The junction shows a germline mismatch at one end, possibly a read error. The CDR3 protein is CASSRARGETQYF. The CDR3 nucleotides are TGTGCTAGCAGCCGGGCCCGGGGAGAGACCCAGTACTTC. The gene calls are TRBV7-7 and TRBJ2-5, with a weak D call TRBD2 (5 bases). This CDR3 contains 13 residues. Per germline, CDR1 SSHAT and CDR2 FNYEAQ (reference sequence).

This clone was counted a single time. The chain joins TRBV6-6 to TRBJ2-5; no clear D gene. V gave up 2 bases and J gave up 3 bases, with 7 bases separating them. Germline V gene lookup returns CDR1 MNHNY and CDR2 SVGAGI (reference sequence). This CDR3 is built from 13 residues. CDR3 amino acids: CASSYRGEETQYF. The CDR3 DNA reads TGTGCCAGCAGTTACAGAGGAGAAGAGACCCAGTACTTC.

This clone has just a few counts. The chain has TRBV7-9 and TRBJ1-1; no clear D. Germline V gene data show CDR1 as SEHNR and CDR2 as FQNEAQ (reference sequence). Trimming stripped 5 bases from V and 7 bases from J, with 14 bases between. The CDR3 consists of 13 residues. CDR3 loop: CASSIGGGVEAFF. The CDR3 DNA reads TGTGCCAGCAGCATCGGTGGTGGAGTTGAAGCTTTCTTT.

The chain couples TRBV29-1 to TRBJ2-7, with 7 bases fitting TRBD2. Trimming cost V 7 bases and J 7 bases; bases outside gene matches: 16. CDR3 length: 14 amino acids. From germline, CDR1 is SQVTM and CDR2 ANQGSEA. CDR3 sequence: CSATLLAESGEQYF. DNA for the CDR3: TGCAGCGCAACCCTCCTAGCGGAGTCTGGGGAGCAGTACTTC.

This rearrangement joins TRBV5-1 to TRBJ2-2; D may be TRBD1 (5 bases). Per germline, CDR1 SGHRS and CDR2 YFSETQ. The CDR3 totals 16 residues. Trimming left V 0 bases short and J 2 bases short, with 11 bases between. CDR3 DNA sequence: TGCGCCAGCAGCTTGGTAGGCCAGGGTAACACCGGGGAGCTGTTTTTT. This translates into CASSLVGQGNTGELFF.

V gene TRBV28 combines with J gene TRBJ2-2; D ambiguous. V was pared by 6 bases and J by 3 bases, with 14 bases between. The CDR3 has 15 amino acids. Germline loops: CDR1 MDHEN, CDR2 SYDVKM. CDR3 protein: CASSQKPAYTGELFF. CDR3 nucleotides: TGTGCCAGCAGCCAAAAACCGGCCTACACCGGGGAGCTGTTTTTT.

The rearrangement links TRBV28 to TRBJ2-7; D is possibly TRBD1 or TRBD2 (6 bases each). Germline assignment: CDR1 MDHEN and CDR2 SYDVKM. Trimming took off 4 bases at V and 5 bases at J, with 15 bases between the two ends. The CDR3 has 14 amino acids. The CDR3, as DNA: TGTGCCAGCAGTTCTCGACGGGGGCGGGACGAGCAGTACTTC. Residues: CASSSRRGRDEQYF.

The chain combines TRBV7-9 with TRBJ2-3; D may be TRBD1 or TRBD2 (5 bases each). In germline, CDR1 is SEHNR, CDR2 FQNEAQ (reference sequence). This CDR3 is 16 amino acids long. The germline V and J ends were trimmed by 6 bases and 2 bases, with 18 bases remaining between them. CDR3 DNA sequence: TGTGCCAGCAGGCTCGGGCAGGGAGCACACACAGATACGCAGTATTTT. Residues: CASRLGQGAHTDTQYF.

This clone was counted a single time. This chain uses TRBV9 with TRBJ2-1, with 10 bases aligning to TRBD2. After removal of 0 bases from V and 1 base from J, the junction contained 7 bases not matched to a gene. Germline V gene lookup returns CDR1 SGDLS and CDR2 YYNGEE. This CDR3 contains 18 residues. CDR3 in amino acids: CASSVEASGRDSYNEQFF. CDR3 sequence (DNA): TGTGCCAGCAGCGTAGAGGCTAGCGGGAGAGATTCCTACAATGAGCAGTTCTTC.

The chain joins TRBV28 to TRBJ1-2; the D gene is possibly TRBD1 (5 bases). This CDR3 is built from 14 residues. Germline V CDR1 and CDR2: MDHEN, SYDVKM. The V and J ends lost 10 bases and 1 base respectively, with 16 bases between them. The CDR3 nucleotides read TGTGCCACCGTAGGGGATAATTATAACTATGGCTACACCTTC. This encodes CATVGDNYNYGYTF.